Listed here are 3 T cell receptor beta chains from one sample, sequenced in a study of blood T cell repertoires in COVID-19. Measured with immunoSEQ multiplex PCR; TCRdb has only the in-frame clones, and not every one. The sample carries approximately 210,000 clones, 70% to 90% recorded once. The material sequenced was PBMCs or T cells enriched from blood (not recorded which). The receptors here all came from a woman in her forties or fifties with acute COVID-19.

CDR3 DNA sequence: TGTGCCAGCAGTTCCGGGGGCTATGGCTACACCTTC. Its translation is CASSSGGYGYTF. This sequence joins TRBV2 and TRBJ1-2; D possibly corresponds to TRBD1 (5 bases). Trimming cost V 5 bases and J 4 bases, with 8 bases left between them. Germline V gene data show CDR1 as SNHLY and CDR2 as FYNNEI. CDR3 size: 12 residues.

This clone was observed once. CDR3 amino acids: CASSLLRGTQYF. The CDR3 nucleotides are TGTGCCAGCAGCCTACTGAGGGGGACGCAGTACTTC. The chain links TRBV28 to TRBJ2-7, with D maybe TRBD1 (6 bases). The CDR3 extends over 12 amino acids. V was clipped by 6 bases and J by 9 bases, with 15 bases between them. Per germline, CDR1 MDHEN and CDR2 SYDVKM.

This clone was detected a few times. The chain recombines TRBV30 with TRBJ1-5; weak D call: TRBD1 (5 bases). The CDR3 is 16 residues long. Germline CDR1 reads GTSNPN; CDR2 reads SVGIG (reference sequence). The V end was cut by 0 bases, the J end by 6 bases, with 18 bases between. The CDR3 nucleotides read TGTGCCTGGAGTGTACGGGGGGACGTGTGGAGTCAGCCCCAGCATTTT. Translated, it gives CAWSVRGDVWSQPQHF.